The 4 T cell receptor beta chains in this list originate from one sample, sequenced in a study of human T cells and chemical hapten exposure listed by TCRdb under 2021. According to the study, the label for this sample's time point signals: patch test 1, 2 weeks after DPC sensitization. This specimen's treatment or condition label, interpreted: therapeutic diphenylcyclopropenone sensitization with weekly scalp DPC. The library relied on RACE. The run used a NextSeq 500. TCRdb reanalyzed the raw reads on its own, using fastp at Q25 for trimming and MiXCR for clone calling, and kept in-frame beta chains. Identical CDR3 protein sequences are pooled into one entry, listed with their most common genes and DNA. The sample contains 300,000 to 350,000 distinct CDR3 sequences, roughly 6.9% of them found a single time. Clones ranked in the top ten supply 7.5% to 8.5% of the sample. This specimen consisted of whole blood, obtained in connection with sensitization to the hapten diphenylcyclopropenone (DPC). The source of these receptors is a woman aged 18-30 years with alopecia areata. Some clones in this sample may be carry-over from other donors' samples.

Comments on this clonotype: Germline and junction disagree at one end, which may indicate a read error. The chain carries TRBV20-1 and TRBJ2-3; no definite D call. This CDR3 has 15 residues. The germline V gene encodes CDR1 DFQATT and CDR2 SNEGSKA (reference sequence). CDR3 sequence reads: CSARESGLITDTQYF. As DNA, the CDR3 is TGCAGTGCCAGAGAGAGTGGCCTCATCACAGATACGCAGTATTTT.

This clonotype was seen repeatedly, ten times or more. This sequence joins TRBV14 and TRBJ2-7; D call uncertain. The CDR3 spans 11 residues. V dropped 3 bases and J dropped 12 bases, with 12 bases sitting between them. The germline CDR1 and CDR2 sequences are SGHDN and FVKESK. The CDR3 reads CASSHAERRYF. Written as DNA, the CDR3 is TGTGCCAGCAGCCATGCCGAGCGAAGGTACTTC.

This clonotype was observed at least ten times. V gene TRBV2 combines with J gene TRBJ1-2; D not certain. From germline, CDR1 is SNHLY and CDR2 FYNNEI. The length of the CDR3 is 14 residues. The ends were cut back, 2 bases at V and 4 bases at J, with 11 bases in the middle. CDR3 nucleotide sequence: TGTGCCAGCAGTGAATGGGGTGCGAGCTATGGCTACACCTTC. This codes for CASSEWGASYGYTF.

This clonotype occurred a few times. The chain uses TRBV7-9 and TRBJ1-4; D is possibly TRBD1 (5 bases). CDR1 SEHNR and CDR2 FQNEAQ come from the germline V gene (reference sequence). The CDR3 covers 14 residues. V was clipped by 4 bases and J by 7 bases, with 13 bases between them. This CDR3 is CASSYGTWGEKLFF. In DNA, the CDR3 is TGTGCCAGCAGCTACGGGACCTGGGGTGAAAAACTGTTTTTT.